These 18 T cell receptor beta chains originate from one sample sequenced in a study of blood T cell repertoires in COVID-19. Data came from immunoSEQ multiplex PCR; TCRdb stores just in-frame clones and leaves some out. Of about 160,000 clones listed, approximately 82% are singletons. Source material: peripheral blood. The source of these receptors is a woman in her 40s with COVID-19, enrolled during active disease.

This clone turned up a few times. The rearrangement uses TRBV30 and TRBJ2-4; D remains ambiguous. The CDR3 runs to 15 residues. Germline V gives CDR1 GTSNPN, CDR2 SVGIG (reference sequence). The germline V and J ends were trimmed by 2 bases and 1 base, with 12 bases remaining between them. The CDR3 here is CAWSQSGSAKNIQYF. In DNA form, the CDR3 reads TGTGCCTGGAGTCAGTCAGGTTCGGCCAAAAACATTCAGTACTTC.

The CDR3 reads CASSSDPTGSYGYTF. CDR3 DNA sequence: TGTGCCAGCAGCTCCGACCCGACAGGGTCTTATGGCTACACCTTC. The chain couples TRBV7-8 to TRBJ1-2; 7 bases line up with TRBD1. Germline V gene sequence: CDR1 SGHVS, CDR2 FQNEAQ. This CDR3 region has 15 residues. V shed 4 bases and J 5 bases; nucleotides not matched to a gene: 10.

This clone has more than one count but fewer than ten. V usage is TRBV7-9 and J usage is TRBJ2-7; 8 bases line up with TRBD1. This CDR3 contains 14 residues. The junction had 5 bases not matched to a gene; V was cut back by 1 base and J by 6 bases. Germline values: CDR1 SEHNR, CDR2 FQNEAQ (reference sequence). The CDR3 reads CASSLVGQGTEQYV. The CDR3 coding sequence is TGTGCCAGCAGCTTAGTTGGACAGGGCACCGAGCAGTACGTC.

V and J are TRBV11-1 and TRBJ2-7; D may be TRBD2 (6 bases). V was cut by 4 bases and J by 5 bases, with 12 bases left in between. CDR3 length: 13 residues. The germline V gene encodes CDR1 SGHAT and CDR2 FQDESV (reference sequence). CDR3 sequence (DNA): TGTGCCAGCAGCTCACGCGGGACCAACGAGCAGTACTTC. Translation: CASSSRGTNEQYF.

The gene calls are TRBV18 and TRBJ1-3; D is possibly TRBD1 (6 bases). V dropped 2 bases and J dropped 6 bases, with 8 bases sitting between them. Germline loops: CDR1 KGHSH, CDR2 LQKENI. This CDR3 contains 13 residues. DNA for the CDR3: TGTGCCAGCTCACCAAGACAGGCAAACACCATATATTTT. This translates into CASSPRQANTIYF.

J is TRBJ2-1 and V is TRBV4-1, with 14 nucleotides matching TRBD2. CDR1 is MGHRA, CDR2 YSYEKL, per germline. The CDR3 runs to 18 residues. Trimming cost V 4 bases and J 0 bases; bases outside gene matches: 5. The CDR3 DNA is TGCGCCAGCAGCCCCGGGACTAGCGGGGGAACCTCCTACAATGAGCAGTTCTTC. Residues: CASSPGTSGGTSYNEQFF.

The chain employs TRBV25-1 and TRBJ2-1; D not resolved. Between the trimmed V and J ends, which lost 1 base and 4 bases, there was a span of 8 bases. This CDR3 has 14 residues. CDR1 is MGHDK and CDR2 is SYGVNS in the germline V gene. The CDR3 bases are TGTGCCAGCAGTGAATTACAGAAATACAATGAGCAGTTCTTC. It specifies CASSELQKYNEQFF.

This clone was picked up many times. This chain links TRBV2 with TRBJ2-7; 9 nucleotides match TRBD1. The CDR3 is 16 amino acids. The J segment lost 0 bases and the V segment lost 5 bases, leaving 8 bases of the junction unmatched. CDR1 is SNHLY, CDR2 FYNNEI, per germline. The CDR3 spells CASSPTGTGNSYEQYF. The CDR3 nucleotides read TGTGCCAGCAGTCCTACGGGGACAGGGAACTCCTACGAGCAGTACTTC. Together with reference TRBV2 and TRBJ2-7, the CDR3 gives the full variable domain: EPEVTQTPSHQVTQMGQEVILRCVPISNHLYFYWYRQILGQKVEFLVSFYNNEISEKSEIFDDQFSVERPDGSNFTLKIRSTKLEDSAMYFCASSPTGTGNSYEQYFGPGTRLTVT.

The CDR3, as DNA: TGTGCCAGCTCACCATCGCGGCCGAACTACAATGAGCAGTTCTTC. Translated, it gives CASSPSRPNYNEQFF. This chain joins TRBV18 and TRBJ2-1; unclear D gene. CDR1 is KGHSH and CDR2 is LQKENI in the germline V gene. The CDR3 runs to 15 residues. The V end was cut by 2 bases, the J end by 3 bases, with 11 bases between.

The V call is TRBV6-6, the J call TRBJ1-1, with unresolved D. The germline CDR1 and CDR2 sequences are MNHNY and SVGAGI (reference sequence). Trimming left V 6 bases short and J 2 bases short, with 13 bases between. The CDR3 is made up of 14 amino acids. The CDR3: CASSPTSHNTEAFF. The CDR3 nucleotides read TGTGCCAGCAGCCCTACTAGCCATAACACTGAAGCTTTCTTT.

The V gene is TRBV18, the J gene TRBJ2-7; 11 bases align to TRBD1. The CDR3 is made up of 16 amino acids. The ends lost 4 bases at V and 3 bases at J; junction bases unmatched: 8. Germline loops: CDR1 KGHSH, CDR2 LQKENI. The DNA of the CDR3 is TGTGCCAGCTCACAAGGACAGGGGGCGAACCTCTACGAGCAGTACGTC. It yields the protein CASSQGQGANLYEQYV.

This chain uses TRBV14 with TRBJ2-1, with unresolved D. V was trimmed by 4 bases and J by 1 base, leaving 5 bases between them. CDR1 and CDR2 (germline): SGHDN, FVKESK. The CDR3 is made up of 13 amino acids. This CDR3 is CASSPLSYNEQFF. The CDR3 DNA sequence: TGTGCCAGCAGCCCTTTATCCTACAATGAGCAGTTCTTC.

The chain recombines TRBV27 with TRBJ1-6; unclear D gene. The V gene lost 2 bases and the J gene lost 10 bases, with 9 bases spanning the gap. Germline V gene lookup returns CDR1 MNHEY and CDR2 SMNVEV (reference sequence). The CDR3 extends over 13 amino acids. CDR3 DNA sequence: TGTGCCAGCAGTTTACGGCGGGGATCACCCCTCCACTTT. Its protein is CASSLRRGSPLHF.

The rearrangement uses TRBV19 and TRBJ2-1, with a possible D match to TRBD2 (5 bases). The CDR3 is 16 residues long. V lost 3 bases and J lost 6, with 18 bases in between. CDR1 and CDR2 from the germline V gene are LNHDA and SQIVND (reference sequence). CDR3: CASSILRGTVGNEQFF. In nucleotides, the CDR3 is TGTGCCAGTAGTATTTTACGGGGTACGGTTGGCAATGAGCAGTTCTTC.

J is TRBJ1-5 and V is TRBV10-2; 10 bases match TRBD1. The CDR3 is made up of 14 amino acids. The germline V gene has CDR1 WSHSY and CDR2 SAAADI. V gave up 4 bases and J gave up 4 bases; unmatched junction bases: 1. CDR3 residues: CASSGTGGNQPQHF. The CDR3 region has the DNA TGCGCCAGCAGTGGGACAGGGGGGAATCAGCCCCAGCATTTT.

The V call is TRBV18, the J call TRBJ1-1; D is undetermined. The germline V gene has CDR1 KGHSH and CDR2 LQKENI. The CDR3 runs to 15 residues. Between the trimmed V and J ends, which lost 0 bases and 3 bases, there was a span of 11 bases. For the CDR3, the DNA is TGTGCCAGCTCACCACCCGAGGGTCGATACACTGAAGCTTTCTTT. Amino acids: CASSPPEGRYTEAFF.

The chain combines TRBV30 with TRBJ2-7; D is uncertain. The CDR3 has 14 amino acids. Trimming stripped 0 bases from V and 6 bases from J, with 15 bases between. Germline lookup yields CDR1 GTSNPN and CDR2 SVGIG (reference sequence). The DNA of the CDR3 is TGTGCCTGGAGTGTAAGCGCTGCGGTGGGCGAGCAGTACGTC. Translated: CAWSVSAAVGEQYV.

In this sample, this clone turned up a few times. This chain links TRBV27 with TRBJ1-5; 8 nucleotides line up with TRBD1. Germline V lookup: CDR1 MNHEY, CDR2 SMNVEV (reference sequence). This CDR3 spans 15 amino acids. Trimming at V came to 6 bases and at J to 3 bases, leaving 7 bases not matched to a gene. CDR3 sequence: CASRSGQGFNQPQHF. CDR3 DNA: TGTGCCAGCAGGAGCGGACAGGGTTTCAATCAGCCCCAGCATTTT.